This TCR beta chain was recorded in a study of untreated major depressive disorder. The protocol was immunoSEQ multiplex PCR, while the TCRdb copy is restricted to in-frame clones and leaves out a portion. The table has 20,000 or so clones, more than 75% seen once. The CDR3 extends over 17 amino acids. Trimming shortened V by 2 bases and J by 5 bases, and 21 bases separated the two germline ends. Germline CDR1 SEHNR, CDR2 FQNEAQ (reference sequence). This clonotype was sampled from a woman younger than 45 in good health. The sequencing input was CD4+ T cells from PBMCs. The chain joins TRBV7-9 to TRBJ1-2, with D hard to call. The CDR3 DNA reads TGTGCCAGCAGCTTATCCGGGTCCCCCGTCGGGTATTATGGCTACACCTTC. Translated: CASSLSGSPVGYYGYTF.